These 4 T cell receptor beta chains originate from one sample sequenced in a study of T cell repertoires in cytomegalovirus infection. TCRdb reprocessed the reads via MiXCR and lists one record per CDR3 protein. The sample has 150,000 to 200,000 distinct CDR3 sequences; approximately 15% are singletons. The sequencing input was PBMCs. All receptors derive from a human donor in good health (CMV status not recorded). Some clones in this sample may be carry-over from other donors' samples.

There are many counts of this clonotype. The rearrangement joins TRBV27 to TRBJ2-3, with a tentative D call TRBD2 (5 bases). The V end was cut by 5 bases, the J end by 6 bases, with 12 bases between. Germline V gene lookup returns CDR1 MNHEY and CDR2 SMNVEV (reference sequence). The CDR3 contains 13 residues. The CDR3 region has the DNA TGTGCCAGCAGTCTGTGGGAGTCGGATACGCAGTATTTT. Protein sequence: CASSLWESDTQYF.

This clonotype was seen repeatedly, ten times or more. The chain carries TRBV7-6 and TRBJ2-3; TRBD1 agrees at 7 bases. The CDR3 consists of 15 residues. The germline V gene encodes CDR1 SGHVS and CDR2 FNYEAQ. J was trimmed by 1 base and V by 5 bases; bases with no gene match: 6. In DNA form, the CDR3 reads TGTGCCAGCAGCCCGGAGACAGGGCGCACAGATACGCAGTATTTT. Amino acid sequence: CASSPETGRTDTQYF. Together with reference TRBV7-6 and TRBJ2-3, the CDR3 gives the full variable domain: GAGVSQSPRYKVTKRGQDVALRCDPISGHVSLYWYRQALGQGPEFLTYFNYEAQQDKSGLPNDRFSAERPEGSISTLTIQRTEQRDSAMYRCASSPETGRTDTQYFGPGTRLTVL.

This clonotype was found a few times. This chain links TRBV6-5 with TRBJ2-2; D gene uncertain. V was shortened by 2 bases and J by 3 bases, with 10 bases between the two germline ends. The CDR3 covers 15 residues. CDR1 is MNHEY and CDR2 is SVGAGI in the germline V gene. The chain's CDR3 is CASSYVQMDTGELFF. The CDR3 DNA reads TGTGCCAGCAGTTACGTACAGATGGACACCGGGGAGCTGTTTTTT.

In regard to this clonotype: At one end the junction does not follow the germline gene, possibly because of a read error. The chain recombines TRBV2 with TRBJ2-2, with D possibly being TRBD1 or TRBD2 (6 bases each). The CDR3 has 12 residues. Germline V gene lookup returns CDR1 SNHLY and CDR2 FYNNEI. The CDR3, as DNA: TGTGCGAGCAGGGGAGGCACCGGGGAGCTGTTTTTT. Its translation is CASRGGTGELFF.